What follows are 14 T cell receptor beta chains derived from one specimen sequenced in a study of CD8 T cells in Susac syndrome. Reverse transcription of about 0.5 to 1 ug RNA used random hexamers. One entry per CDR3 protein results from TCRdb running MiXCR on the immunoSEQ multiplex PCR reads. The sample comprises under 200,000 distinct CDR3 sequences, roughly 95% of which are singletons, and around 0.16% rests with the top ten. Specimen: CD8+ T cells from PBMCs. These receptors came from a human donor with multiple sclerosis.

CDR3 in amino acids: CASSPGATYEQYF. For the CDR3, the DNA is TGTGCCAGCAGCCCAGGGGCTACCTACGAGCAGTACTTC. This sequence joins TRBV11-2 and TRBJ2-7, with D possibly TRBD1 on 6 matching bases. The length of the CDR3 is 13 residues. The V and J ends lost 5 bases and 2 bases respectively, with 10 bases between them. Germline CDR1 is SGHAT and CDR2 is FQNNGV. The variable domain in full, with the rest retrieved from reference TRBV11-2 and TRBJ2-7, is EAGVAQSPRYKIIEKRQSVAFWCNPISGHATLYWYQQILGQGPKLLIQFQNNGVVDDSQLPKDRFSAERLKGVDSTLKIQPAKLEDSAVYLCASSPGATYEQYFGPGTRLTVT.

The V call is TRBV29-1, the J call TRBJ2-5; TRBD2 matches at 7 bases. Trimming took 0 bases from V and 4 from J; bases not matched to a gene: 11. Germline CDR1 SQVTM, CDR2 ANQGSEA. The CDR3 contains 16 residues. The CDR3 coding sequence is TGCAGCGTTGAAGATCGGGCGACTAGCATTATAGAGACCCAGTACTTC. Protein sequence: CSVEDRATSIIETQYF.

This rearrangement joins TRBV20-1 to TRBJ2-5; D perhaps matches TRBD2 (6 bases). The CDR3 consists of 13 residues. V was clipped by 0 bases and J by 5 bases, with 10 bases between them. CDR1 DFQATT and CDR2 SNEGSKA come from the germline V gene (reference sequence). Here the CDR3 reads CSARDLEGETQYF. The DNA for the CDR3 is TGCAGTGCTAGAGATCTGGAGGGGGAGACCCAGTACTTC.

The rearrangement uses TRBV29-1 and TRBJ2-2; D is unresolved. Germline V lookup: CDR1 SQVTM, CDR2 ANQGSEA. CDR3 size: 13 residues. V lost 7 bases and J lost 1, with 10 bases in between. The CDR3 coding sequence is TGCAGCGCCCGAACCGGGAACACCGGGGAGCTGTTTTTT. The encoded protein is CSARTGNTGELFF.

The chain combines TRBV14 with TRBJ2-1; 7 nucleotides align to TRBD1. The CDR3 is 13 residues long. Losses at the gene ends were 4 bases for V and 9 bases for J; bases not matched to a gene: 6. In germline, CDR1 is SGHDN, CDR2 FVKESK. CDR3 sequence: CASSLTGSGEQFF. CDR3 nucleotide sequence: TGTGCCAGCAGCCTGACAGGGTCGGGTGAGCAGTTCTTC.

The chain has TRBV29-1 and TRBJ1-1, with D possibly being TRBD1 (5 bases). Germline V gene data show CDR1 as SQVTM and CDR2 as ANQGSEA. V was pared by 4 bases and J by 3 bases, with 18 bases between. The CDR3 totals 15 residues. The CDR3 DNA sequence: TGCAGCGTTGCCTCTAGGGTCGGGGCCGACACTGAAGCTTTCTTT. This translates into CSVASRVGADTEAFF.

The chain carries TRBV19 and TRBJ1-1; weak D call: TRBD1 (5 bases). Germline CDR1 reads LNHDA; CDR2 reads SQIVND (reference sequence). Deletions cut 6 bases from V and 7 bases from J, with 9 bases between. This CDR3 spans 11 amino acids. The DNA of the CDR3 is TGTGCCAGTAGGTTAGGGGTTGAAGCTTTCTTT. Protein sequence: CASRLGVEAFF.

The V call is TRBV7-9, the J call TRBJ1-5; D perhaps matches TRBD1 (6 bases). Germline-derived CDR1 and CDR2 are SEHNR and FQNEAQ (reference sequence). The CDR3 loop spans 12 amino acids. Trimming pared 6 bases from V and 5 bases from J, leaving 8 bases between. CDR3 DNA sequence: TGTGCCAGCAGAGAGGGGGATCAGCCCCAGCATTTT. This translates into CASREGDQPQHF.

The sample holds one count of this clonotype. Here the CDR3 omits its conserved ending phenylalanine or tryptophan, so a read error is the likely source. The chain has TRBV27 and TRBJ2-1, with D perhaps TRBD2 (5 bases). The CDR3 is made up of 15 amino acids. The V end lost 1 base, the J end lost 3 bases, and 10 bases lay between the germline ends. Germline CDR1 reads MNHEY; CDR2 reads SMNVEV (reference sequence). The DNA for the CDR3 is TGTGCCAGCAGTTTATTGGCGGGCTTCTACAATGAGCAGTTCCTC. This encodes CASSLLAGFYNEQFL.

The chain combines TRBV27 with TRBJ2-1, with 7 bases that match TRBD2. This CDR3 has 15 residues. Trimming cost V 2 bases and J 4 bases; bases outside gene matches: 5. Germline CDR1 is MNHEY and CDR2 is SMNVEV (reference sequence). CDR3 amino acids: CASSLLLGGYNEQFF. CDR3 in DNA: TGTGCCAGCAGTTTACTCCTCGGGGGGTACAATGAGCAGTTCTTC.

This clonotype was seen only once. DNA of the CDR3: TGTGCCAGCAGCTCTCGACTAGGGAGCACAGATACGCAGTATTTT. Its translation is CASSSRLGSTDTQYF. The rearrangement joins TRBV13 to TRBJ2-3; tentative D call: TRBD2 (6 bases). Germline-derived CDR1 and CDR2 are PRHDT and FYEKMQ (reference sequence). The CDR3 is 15 residues long. Trimming took off 4 bases at V and 0 bases at J, with 11 bases between the two ends.

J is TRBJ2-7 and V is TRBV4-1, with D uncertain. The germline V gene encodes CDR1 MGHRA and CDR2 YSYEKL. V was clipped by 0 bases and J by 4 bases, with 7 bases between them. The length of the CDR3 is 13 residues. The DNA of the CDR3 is TGCGCCAGCAGCCAAGACCCACGGTACGAGCAGTACTTC. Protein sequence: CASSQDPRYEQYF.

The CDR3 region has the DNA TGTGCCAGCAGCTCCGCCGACCTAGCCCCGAACATTCAGTACTTC. Translation gives CASSSADLAPNIQYF. The chain carries TRBV7-9 and TRBJ2-4; TRBD2 might be the D (5 bases). This CDR3 region has 15 residues. CDR1 is SEHNR, CDR2 FQNEAQ, per germline (reference sequence). The V end lost 4 bases, the J end lost 7 bases, and 17 bases lay between the germline ends.

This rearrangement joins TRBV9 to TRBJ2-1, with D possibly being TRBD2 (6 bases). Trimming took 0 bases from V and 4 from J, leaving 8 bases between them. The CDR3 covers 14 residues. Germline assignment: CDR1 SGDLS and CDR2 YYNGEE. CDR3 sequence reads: CASSVAGTYNEQFF. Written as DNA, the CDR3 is TGTGCCAGCAGCGTAGCGGGGACTTACAATGAGCAGTTCTTC.